This T cell receptor (beta chain) was sequenced during a study of blood T cell repertoires in COVID-19. Assay used: immunoSEQ multiplex PCR; TCRdb lists only in-frame clones, some missing. The sample has approximately 380,000 clones; 80% to 95% are singletons. Recruits, aged roughly 18 to 100 years, lived in 24 US areas. Looked up from germline, CDR1 is ENHRY and CDR2 is SYGVKD. V lost 0 bases and J lost 3, with 11 bases in between. CDR3 length: 16 residues. The origin of this receptor is a woman aged 40 to 50 who had been exposed to COVID-19. The V call is TRBV10-3, the J call TRBJ1-4, with D uncertain. Specimen: PBMCs or T cells enriched from blood (not recorded which). CDR3 region: CAISESMKPSNEKLFF. CDR3 bases: TGTGCCATCAGTGAGTCAATGAAGCCTTCTAATGAAAAACTGTTTTTT.